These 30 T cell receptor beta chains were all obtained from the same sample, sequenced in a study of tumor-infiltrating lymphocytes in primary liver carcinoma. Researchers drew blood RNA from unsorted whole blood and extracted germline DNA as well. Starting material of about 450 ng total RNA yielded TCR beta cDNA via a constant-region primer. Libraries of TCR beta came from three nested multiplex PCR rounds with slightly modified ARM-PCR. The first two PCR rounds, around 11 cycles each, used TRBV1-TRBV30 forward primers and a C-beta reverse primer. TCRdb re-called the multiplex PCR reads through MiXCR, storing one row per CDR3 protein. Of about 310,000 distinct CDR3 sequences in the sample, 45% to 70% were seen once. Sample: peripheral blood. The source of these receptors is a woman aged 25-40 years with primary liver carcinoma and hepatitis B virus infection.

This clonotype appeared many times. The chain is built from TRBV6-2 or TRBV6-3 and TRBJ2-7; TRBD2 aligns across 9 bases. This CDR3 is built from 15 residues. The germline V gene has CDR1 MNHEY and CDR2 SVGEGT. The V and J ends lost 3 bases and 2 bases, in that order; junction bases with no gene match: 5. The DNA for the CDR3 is TGTGCCAGCAGTTATGGGAGACTAGCGGCCTACGAGCAGTACTTC. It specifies CASSYGRLAAYEQYF.

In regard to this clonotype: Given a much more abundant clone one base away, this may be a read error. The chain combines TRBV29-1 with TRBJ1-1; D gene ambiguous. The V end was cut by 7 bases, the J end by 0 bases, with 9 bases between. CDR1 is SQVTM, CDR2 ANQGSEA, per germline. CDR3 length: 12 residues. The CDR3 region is CSDRVMNTEAFF. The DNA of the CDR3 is TGCAGCGATAGGGTGATGAACACTGAAGCTTTCTTT.

CDR3 residues: CSVGTALGRASLAGELFF. In DNA form, the CDR3 reads TGCAGCGTTGGGACCGCGCTCGGGCGAGCCTCCCTGGCCGGGGAGCTGTTTTTT. V gene TRBV29-1 combines with J gene TRBJ2-2; no definite D call. V shed 4 bases and J shed 6 bases, with 27 bases lying between them. The CDR3 length is 18 residues. Germline V gives CDR1 SQVTM, CDR2 ANQGSEA.

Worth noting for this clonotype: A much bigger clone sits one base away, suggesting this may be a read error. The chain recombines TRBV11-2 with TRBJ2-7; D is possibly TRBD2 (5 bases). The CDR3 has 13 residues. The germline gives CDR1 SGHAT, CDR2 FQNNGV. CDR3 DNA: TGTGCCGGCAGCTTGGGGAGCTCCTACGAGCAGTACTTC. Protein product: CAGSLGSSYEQYF.

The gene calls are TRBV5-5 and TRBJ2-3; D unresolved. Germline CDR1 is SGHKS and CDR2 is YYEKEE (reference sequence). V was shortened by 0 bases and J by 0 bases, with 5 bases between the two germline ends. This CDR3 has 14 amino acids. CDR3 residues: CASSLAMSTDTQYF. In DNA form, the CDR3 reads TGTGCCAGCAGCTTGGCCATGAGCACAGATACGCAGTATTTT.

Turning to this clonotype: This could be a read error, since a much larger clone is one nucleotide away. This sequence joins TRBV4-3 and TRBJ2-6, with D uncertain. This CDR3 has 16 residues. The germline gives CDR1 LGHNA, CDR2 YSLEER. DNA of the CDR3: TGCCCCAGCAGCCAAGTCGATTTGTCTGGGGCCAACGTCCTGACTTTC. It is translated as CPSSQVDLSGANVLTF.

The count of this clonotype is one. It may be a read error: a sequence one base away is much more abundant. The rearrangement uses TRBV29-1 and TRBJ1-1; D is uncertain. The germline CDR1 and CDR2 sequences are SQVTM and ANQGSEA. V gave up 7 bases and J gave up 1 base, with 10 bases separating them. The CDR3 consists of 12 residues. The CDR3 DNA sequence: TGCAGCGACCTCGGGGAGAACACTGAAGCTTTCTTT. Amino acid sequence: CSDLGENTEAFF.

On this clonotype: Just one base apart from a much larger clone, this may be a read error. The CDR3 bases are TGTGCCAGCAGTTTCTGCGGGGCGAACCTCAATCAGCCCCAGCATTTT. Its translation: CASSFCGANLNQPQHF. V and J are TRBV12-3 or TRBV12-4 and TRBJ1-5, with D possibly being TRBD1 (5 bases). Trimming took 3 bases from V and 3 from J, leaving 15 bases between them. CDR3 length: 16 residues.

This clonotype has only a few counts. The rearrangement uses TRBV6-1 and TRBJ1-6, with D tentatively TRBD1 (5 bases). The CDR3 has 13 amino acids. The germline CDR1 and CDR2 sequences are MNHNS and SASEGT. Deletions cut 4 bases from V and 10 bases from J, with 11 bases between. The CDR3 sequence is CASSVSRGSPLHF. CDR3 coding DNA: TGTGCCAGCAGTGTAAGCCGGGGCTCACCCCTCCACTTT.

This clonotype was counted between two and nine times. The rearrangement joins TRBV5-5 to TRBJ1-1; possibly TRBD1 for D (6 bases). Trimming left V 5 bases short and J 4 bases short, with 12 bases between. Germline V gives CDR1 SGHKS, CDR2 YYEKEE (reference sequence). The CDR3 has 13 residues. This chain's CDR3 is CASSFTGSTEAFF. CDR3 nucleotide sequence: TGTGCCAGCAGTTTTACAGGGAGCACTGAAGCTTTCTTT.

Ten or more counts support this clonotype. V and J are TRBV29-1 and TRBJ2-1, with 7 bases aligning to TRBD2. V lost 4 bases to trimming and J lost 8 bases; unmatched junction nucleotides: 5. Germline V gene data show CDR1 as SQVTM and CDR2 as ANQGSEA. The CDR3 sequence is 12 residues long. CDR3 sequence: CSVGAGDDEQFF. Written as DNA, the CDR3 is TGCAGCGTTGGGGCGGGGGATGATGAGCAGTTCTTC.

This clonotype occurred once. CDR3 region: CASAPDRYYGYTF. The CDR3 bases are TGTGCCAGTGCCCCGGACAGATACTATGGCTACACCTTC. The J gene is TRBJ1-2, the V gene TRBV19; possibly TRBD1 for D (6 bases). With 8 bases removed from V and 3 bases from J, the gap between germline ends came to 13 bases. This CDR3 has 13 residues. Looked up from germline, CDR1 is LNHDA and CDR2 is SQIVND (reference sequence).

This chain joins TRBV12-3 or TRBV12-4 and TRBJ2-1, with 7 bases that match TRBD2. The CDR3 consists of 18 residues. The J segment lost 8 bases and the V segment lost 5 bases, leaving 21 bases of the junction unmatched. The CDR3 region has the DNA TGTGCCAGCAGTGCCCCACTAGCGAGAGGGCCCCGTAGGGATGAGCAGTTCTTC. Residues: CASSAPLARGPRRDEQFF.

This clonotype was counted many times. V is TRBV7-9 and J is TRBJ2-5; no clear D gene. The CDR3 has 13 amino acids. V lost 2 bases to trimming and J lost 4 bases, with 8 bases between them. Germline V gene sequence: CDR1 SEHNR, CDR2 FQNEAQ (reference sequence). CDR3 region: CASSLRGGETQYF. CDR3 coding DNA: TGTGCCAGCAGCTTAAGAGGCGGAGAGACCCAGTACTTC.

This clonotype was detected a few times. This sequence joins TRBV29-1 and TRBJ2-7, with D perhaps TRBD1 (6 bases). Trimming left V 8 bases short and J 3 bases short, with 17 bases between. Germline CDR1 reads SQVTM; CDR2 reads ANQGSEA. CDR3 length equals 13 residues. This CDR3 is CSSTDSGSYEQYF. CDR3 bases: TGCAGCTCCACGGACAGTGGGAGCTACGAGCAGTACTTC.

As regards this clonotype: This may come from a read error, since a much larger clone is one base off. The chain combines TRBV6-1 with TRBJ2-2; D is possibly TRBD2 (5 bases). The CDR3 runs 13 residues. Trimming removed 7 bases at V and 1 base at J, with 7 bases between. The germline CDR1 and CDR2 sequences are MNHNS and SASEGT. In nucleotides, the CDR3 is TGTGCCAGCAATGAGGGGAACACCGGGGAGCTGTTTTTT. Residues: CASNEGNTGELFF.

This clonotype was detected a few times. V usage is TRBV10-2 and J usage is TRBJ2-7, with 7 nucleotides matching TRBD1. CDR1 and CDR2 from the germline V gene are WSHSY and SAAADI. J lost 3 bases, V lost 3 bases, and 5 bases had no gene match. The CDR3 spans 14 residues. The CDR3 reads CASSETGVGYEQYF. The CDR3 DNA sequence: TGCGCCAGCAGTGAAACAGGGGTGGGCTACGAGCAGTACTTC.

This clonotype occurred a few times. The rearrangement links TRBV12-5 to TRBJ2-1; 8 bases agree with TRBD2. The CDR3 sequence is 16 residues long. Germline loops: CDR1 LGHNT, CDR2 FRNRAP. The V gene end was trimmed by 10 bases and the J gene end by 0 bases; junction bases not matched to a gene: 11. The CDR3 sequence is CANLEKSGSSYNEQFF. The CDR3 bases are TGTGCTAACCTAGAAAAAAGCGGGAGCTCCTACAATGAGCAGTTCTTC.

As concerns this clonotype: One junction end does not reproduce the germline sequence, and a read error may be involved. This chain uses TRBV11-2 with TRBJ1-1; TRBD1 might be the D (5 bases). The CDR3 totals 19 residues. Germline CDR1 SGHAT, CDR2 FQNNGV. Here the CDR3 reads CANSTLRDPITELNTEAFF. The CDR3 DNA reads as TGTGCCAACAGCACATTGCGGGACCCAATTACGGAGTTGAACACTGAAGCTTTCTTT.

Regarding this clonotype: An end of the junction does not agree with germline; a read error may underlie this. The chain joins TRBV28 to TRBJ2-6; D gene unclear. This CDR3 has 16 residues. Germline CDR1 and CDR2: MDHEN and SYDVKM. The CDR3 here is CVSSSWGYSGANVLTF. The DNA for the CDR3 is TGTGTCAGCAGTTCCTGGGGTTACTCTGGGGCCAACGTCCTGACTTTC.

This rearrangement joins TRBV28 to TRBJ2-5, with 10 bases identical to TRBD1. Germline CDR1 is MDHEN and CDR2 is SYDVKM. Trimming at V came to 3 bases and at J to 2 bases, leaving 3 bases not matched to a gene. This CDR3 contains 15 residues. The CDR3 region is CASSFGTGVQETQYF. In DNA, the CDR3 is TGTGCCAGCAGTTTTGGGACAGGGGTACAAGAGACCCAGTACTTC.

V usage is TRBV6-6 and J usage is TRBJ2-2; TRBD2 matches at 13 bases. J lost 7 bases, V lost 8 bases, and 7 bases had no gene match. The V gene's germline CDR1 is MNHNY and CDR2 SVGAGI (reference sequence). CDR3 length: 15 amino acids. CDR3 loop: CASWLLAGGVGELFF. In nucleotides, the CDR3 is TGTGCCAGCTGGCTACTAGCGGGAGGGGTCGGGGAGCTGTTTTTT.

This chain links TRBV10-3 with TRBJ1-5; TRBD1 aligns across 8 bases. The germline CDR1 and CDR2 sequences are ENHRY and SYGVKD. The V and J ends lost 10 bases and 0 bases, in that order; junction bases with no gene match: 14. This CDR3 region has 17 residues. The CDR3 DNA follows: TGTGCCACCCGGGGGGGGACAGGCGCATATAGCAATCAGCCCCAGCATTTT. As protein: CATRGGTGAYSNQPQHF.

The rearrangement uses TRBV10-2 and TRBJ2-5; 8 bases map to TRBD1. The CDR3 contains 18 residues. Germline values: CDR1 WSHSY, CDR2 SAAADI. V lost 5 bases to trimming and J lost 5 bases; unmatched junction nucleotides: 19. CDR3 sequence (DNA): TGCGCCAGCAGTTGGGCCCCCCCCGAGACAGGGGAACTGGAGACCCAGTACTTC. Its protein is CASSWAPPETGELETQYF.

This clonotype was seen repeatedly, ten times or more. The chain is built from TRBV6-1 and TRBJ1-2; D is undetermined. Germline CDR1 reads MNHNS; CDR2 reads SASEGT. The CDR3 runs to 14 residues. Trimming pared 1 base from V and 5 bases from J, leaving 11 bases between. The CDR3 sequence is CASSEGPTDYGYTF. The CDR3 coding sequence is TGTGCCAGCAGTGAAGGCCCGACGGATTATGGCTACACCTTC.

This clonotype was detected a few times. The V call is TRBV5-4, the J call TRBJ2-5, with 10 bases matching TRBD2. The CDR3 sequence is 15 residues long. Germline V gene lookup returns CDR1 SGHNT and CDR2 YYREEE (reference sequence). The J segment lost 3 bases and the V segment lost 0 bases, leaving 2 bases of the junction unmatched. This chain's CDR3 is CASSLAGTSEETQYF. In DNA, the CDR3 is TGTGCCAGCAGCTTGGCCGGGACTAGCGAAGAGACCCAGTACTTC.

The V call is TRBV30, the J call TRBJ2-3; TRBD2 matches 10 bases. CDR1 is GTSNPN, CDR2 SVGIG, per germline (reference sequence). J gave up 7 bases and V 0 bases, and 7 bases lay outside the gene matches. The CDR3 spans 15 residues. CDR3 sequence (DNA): TGTGCCTGGAGTGTGAGCGGGAGGGGGAGAAATACGCAGTATTTT. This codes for CAWSVSGRGRNTQYF.

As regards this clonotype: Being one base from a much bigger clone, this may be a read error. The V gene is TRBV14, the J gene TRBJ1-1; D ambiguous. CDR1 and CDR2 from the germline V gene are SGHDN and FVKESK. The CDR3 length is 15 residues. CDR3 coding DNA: TGTGCCAGCAGCCCGTCCGGACGGAGGAACACTGAATCTTTCTTT. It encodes CASSPSGRRNTESFF.

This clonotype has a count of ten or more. This CDR3 reads CSVDPGGTSAGFGNEQFF. The CDR3 DNA reads as TGCAGCGTTGACCCCGGCGGTACTAGCGCGGGTTTCGGAAATGAGCAGTTCTTC. The chain has TRBV29-1 and TRBJ2-1, with 7 bases that match TRBD2. This CDR3 is 18 amino acids long. Germline values: CDR1 SQVTM, CDR2 ANQGSEA. The trim removed 3 bases at V and 7 bases at J, leaving 21 bases unmatched.

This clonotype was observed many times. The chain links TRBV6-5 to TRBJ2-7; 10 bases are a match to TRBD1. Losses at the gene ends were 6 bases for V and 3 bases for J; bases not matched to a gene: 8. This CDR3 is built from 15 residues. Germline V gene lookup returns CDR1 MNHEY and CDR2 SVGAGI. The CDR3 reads CASRSTGTGDYEQYF. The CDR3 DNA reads TGTGCCAGCAGGAGTACCGGGACAGGGGACTACGAGCAGTACTTC.